This T cell receptor beta chain originates from a study of control samples from healthy donors and cancer patients (dated by TCRdb to the early 2020s). From cysteine to phenylalanine, the CDR3 is 12 amino acids long. Kept here is only the CDR3 DNA, which spans 36 bases and is read in frame from base 1. V sheds 6 bases and J sheds 11 bases, leaving 11 bases between their ends. Note on this clone: It lacks a known antigen. The input lacks base qualities; no much larger clone sits a single base away.

The library relied on the immunoSEQ multiplex PCR assay. The table comes from immuneACCESS by way of TCRdb, which keeps in-frame sequences with V and J called. Part of the clones is missing from these tables; in studies checked, under half for an unresolved V gene and the rest for unknown reasons. The sample table records some 120,000 clones; under 95% of these occur just once. The top ten clonotypes cover 1.5% to 2% of the sample. The chain is encoded by TRBV12-3 or TRBV12-4 joined to TRBJ1-6; there is no confident call for the D gene. Sequencing was carried out using PBMCs. The origin of this receptor is a man over 45 with head and neck cancer. For the CDR3, the sequence is CASSSYGTPLHF. The nucleotide sequence is given as TGTGCCAGCAGCTCATATGGGACACCCCTCCACTTT.